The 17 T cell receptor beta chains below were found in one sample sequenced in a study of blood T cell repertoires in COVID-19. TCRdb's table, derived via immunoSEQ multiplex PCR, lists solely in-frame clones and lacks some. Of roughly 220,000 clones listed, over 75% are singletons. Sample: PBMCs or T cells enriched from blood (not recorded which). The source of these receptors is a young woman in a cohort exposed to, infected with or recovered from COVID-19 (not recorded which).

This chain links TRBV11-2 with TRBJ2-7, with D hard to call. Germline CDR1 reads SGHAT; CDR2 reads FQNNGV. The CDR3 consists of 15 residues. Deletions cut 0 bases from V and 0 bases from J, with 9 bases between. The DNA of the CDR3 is TGTGCCAGCAGCTTAGATCTAGTCAGCTCCTACGAGCAGTACTTC. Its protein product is CASSLDLVSSYEQYF.

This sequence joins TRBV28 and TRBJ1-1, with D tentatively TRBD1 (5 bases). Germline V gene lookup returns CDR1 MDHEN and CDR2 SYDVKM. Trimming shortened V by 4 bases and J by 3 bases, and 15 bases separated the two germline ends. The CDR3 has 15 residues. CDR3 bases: TGTGCCAGCAGTTCCCTCCCAGACAGTTACACTGAAGCTTTCTTT. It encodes CASSSLPDSYTEAFF.

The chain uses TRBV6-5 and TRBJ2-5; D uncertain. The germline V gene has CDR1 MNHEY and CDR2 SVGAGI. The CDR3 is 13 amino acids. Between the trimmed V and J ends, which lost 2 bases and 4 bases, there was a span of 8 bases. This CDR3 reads CASSYLGGETQYF. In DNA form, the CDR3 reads TGTGCCAGCAGTTACCTAGGCGGAGAGACCCAGTACTTC.

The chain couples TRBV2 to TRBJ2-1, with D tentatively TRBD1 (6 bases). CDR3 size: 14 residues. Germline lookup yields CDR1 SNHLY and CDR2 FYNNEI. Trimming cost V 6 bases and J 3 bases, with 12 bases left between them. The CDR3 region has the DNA TGTGCCAGCAGGGGGACAACCCACTACAATGAGCAGTTCTTC. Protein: CASRGTTHYNEQFF.

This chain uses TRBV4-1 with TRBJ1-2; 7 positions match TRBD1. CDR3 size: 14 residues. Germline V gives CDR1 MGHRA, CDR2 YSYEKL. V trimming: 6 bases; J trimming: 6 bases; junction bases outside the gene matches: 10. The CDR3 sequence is CASSVDREIHGYTF. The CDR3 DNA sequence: TGCGCCAGCAGTGTTGACAGGGAAATACATGGCTACACCTTC.

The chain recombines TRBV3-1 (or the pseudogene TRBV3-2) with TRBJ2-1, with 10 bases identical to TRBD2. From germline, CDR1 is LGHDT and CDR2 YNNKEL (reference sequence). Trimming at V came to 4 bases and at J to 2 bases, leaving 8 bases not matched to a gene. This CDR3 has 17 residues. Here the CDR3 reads CASSPGSGRATYNEQFF. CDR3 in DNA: TGTGCCAGCAGCCCCGGCAGCGGGAGGGCCACCTACAATGAGCAGTTCTTC.

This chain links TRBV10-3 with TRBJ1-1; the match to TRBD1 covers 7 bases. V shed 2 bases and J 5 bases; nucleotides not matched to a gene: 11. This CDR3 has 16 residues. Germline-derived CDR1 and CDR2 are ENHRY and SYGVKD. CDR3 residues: CAISEGYRGGTTEAFF. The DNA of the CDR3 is TGTGCCATCAGTGAGGGCTACAGGGGCGGAACAACTGAAGCTTTCTTT.

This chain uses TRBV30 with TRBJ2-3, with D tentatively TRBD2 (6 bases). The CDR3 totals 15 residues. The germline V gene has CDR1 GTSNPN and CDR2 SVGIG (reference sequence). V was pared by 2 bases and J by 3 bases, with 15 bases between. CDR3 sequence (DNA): TGTGCCTGGAGTAGGGTGGGACTTAGAACAGATACGCAGTATTTT. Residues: CAWSRVGLRTDTQYF.

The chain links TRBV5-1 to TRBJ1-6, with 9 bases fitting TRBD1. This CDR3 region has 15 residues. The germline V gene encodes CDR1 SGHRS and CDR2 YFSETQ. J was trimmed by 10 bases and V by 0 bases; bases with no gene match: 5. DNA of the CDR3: TGCGCCAGCAGCTTGGAACAGGGGGCTCAATCACCCCTCCACTTT. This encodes CASSLEQGAQSPLHF.

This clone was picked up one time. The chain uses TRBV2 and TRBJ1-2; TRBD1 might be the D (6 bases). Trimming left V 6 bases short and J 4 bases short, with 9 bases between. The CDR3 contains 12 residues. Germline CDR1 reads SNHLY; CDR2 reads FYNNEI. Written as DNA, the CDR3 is TGTGCCAGCAGGAGACAGGCCTATGGCTACACCTTC. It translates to CASRRQAYGYTF.

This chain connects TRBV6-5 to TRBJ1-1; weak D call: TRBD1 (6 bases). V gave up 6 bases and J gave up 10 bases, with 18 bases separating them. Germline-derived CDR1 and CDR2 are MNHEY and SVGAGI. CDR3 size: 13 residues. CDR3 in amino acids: CASSSGQGSGAFF. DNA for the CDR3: TGTGCCAGCAGCTCAGGGCAGGGGAGTGGAGCTTTCTTT.

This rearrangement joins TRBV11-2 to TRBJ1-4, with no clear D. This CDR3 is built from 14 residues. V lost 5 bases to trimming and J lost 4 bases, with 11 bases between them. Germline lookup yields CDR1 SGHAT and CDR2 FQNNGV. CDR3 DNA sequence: TGTGCCAGCAGCGCGGCGCGGATTAATGAAAAACTGTTTTTT. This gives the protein CASSAARINEKLFF.

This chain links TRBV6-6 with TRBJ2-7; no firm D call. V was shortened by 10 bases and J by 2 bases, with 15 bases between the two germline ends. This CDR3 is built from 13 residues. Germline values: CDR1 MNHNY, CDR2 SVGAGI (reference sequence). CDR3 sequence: CATALNYAYEQYF. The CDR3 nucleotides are TGTGCCACCGCCCTAAACTATGCCTACGAGCAGTACTTC.

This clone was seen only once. As DNA, the CDR3 is TGTGCCAGCAGTGAAACCCAGGACTCCTACAATGAGCAGTTCTTC. As protein: CASSETQDSYNEQFF. This chain joins TRBV2 and TRBJ2-1, with D uncertain. In germline, CDR1 is SNHLY, CDR2 FYNNEI. There are 15 residues in the CDR3. V lost 2 bases to trimming and J lost 0 bases, with 8 bases between them.

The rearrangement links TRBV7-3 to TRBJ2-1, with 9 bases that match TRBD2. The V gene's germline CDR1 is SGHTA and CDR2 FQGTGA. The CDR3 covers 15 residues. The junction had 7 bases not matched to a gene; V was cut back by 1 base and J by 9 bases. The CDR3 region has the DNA TGTGCCAGCAGCTTAAGTCAAGCGGGAGGCTTTGAGCAGTTCTTC. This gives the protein CASSLSQAGGFEQFF.

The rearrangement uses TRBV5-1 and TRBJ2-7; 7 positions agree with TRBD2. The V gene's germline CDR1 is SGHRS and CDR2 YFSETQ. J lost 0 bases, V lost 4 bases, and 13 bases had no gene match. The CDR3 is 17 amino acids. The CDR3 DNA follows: TGCGCCAGCAGCCATACCCAAGCGGGAATCCCCTCCTACGAGCAGTACTTC. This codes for CASSHTQAGIPSYEQYF.

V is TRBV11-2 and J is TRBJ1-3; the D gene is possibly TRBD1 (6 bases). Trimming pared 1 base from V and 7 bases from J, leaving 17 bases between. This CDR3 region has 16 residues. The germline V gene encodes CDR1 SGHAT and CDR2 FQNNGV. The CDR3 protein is CASSLVLRQASNTIYF. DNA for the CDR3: TGTGCCAGCAGCTTAGTATTGCGACAGGCGAGCAACACCATATATTTT.